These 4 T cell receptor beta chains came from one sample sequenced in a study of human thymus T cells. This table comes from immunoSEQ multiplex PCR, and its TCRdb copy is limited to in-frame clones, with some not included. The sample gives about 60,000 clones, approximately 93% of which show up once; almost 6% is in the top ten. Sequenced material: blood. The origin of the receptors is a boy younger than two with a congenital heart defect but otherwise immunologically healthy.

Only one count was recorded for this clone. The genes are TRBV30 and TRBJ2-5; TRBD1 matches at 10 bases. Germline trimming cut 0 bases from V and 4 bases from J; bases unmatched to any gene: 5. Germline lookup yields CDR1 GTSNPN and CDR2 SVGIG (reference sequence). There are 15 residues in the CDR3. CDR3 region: CAWSVKTGGRETQYF. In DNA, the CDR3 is TGTGCCTGGAGTGTAAAGACAGGGGGCAGAGAGACCCAGTACTTC.

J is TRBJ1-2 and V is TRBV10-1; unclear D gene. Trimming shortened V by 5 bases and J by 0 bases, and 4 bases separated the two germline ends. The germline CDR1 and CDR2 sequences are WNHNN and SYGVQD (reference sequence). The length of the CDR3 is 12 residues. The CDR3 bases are TGCGCCAGCAGTACAGCTAACTATGGCTACACCTTC. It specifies CASSTANYGYTF.

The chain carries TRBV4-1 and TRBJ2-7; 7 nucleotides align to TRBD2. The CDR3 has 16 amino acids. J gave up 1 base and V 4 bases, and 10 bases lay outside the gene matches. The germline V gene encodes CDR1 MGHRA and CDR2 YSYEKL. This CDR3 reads CASSPRWGGRSYEQYF. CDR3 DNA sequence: TGCGCCAGCAGCCCTCGATGGGGGGGGAGGTCCTACGAGCAGTACTTC.

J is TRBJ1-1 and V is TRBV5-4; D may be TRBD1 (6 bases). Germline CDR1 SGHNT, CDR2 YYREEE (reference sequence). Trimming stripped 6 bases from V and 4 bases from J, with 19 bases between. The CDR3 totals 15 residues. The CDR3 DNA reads TGTGCCAGCACCGGAGGGGGGGAAACGGGCACTGAAGCTTTCTTT. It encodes CASTGGGETGTEAFF.